This paragraph reports one T cell receptor beta chain. What it recognizes is unknown. CDR3 length equals 14 residues. Germline V lookup: CDR1 SGHNT, CDR2 YYREEE (reference sequence). Trimming at V came to 4 bases and at J to 4 bases, leaving 5 bases not matched to a gene. The source of the sample is a study of beta chain features in type 1 diabetes. A single heparinised draw of roughly 0.11 L on average was taken per donor. Via the markers CD45RO/CCR7/CD25/CD127/CD95/CD27, stem cell-like memory, regulatory, central memory and naive CD4+ cells were sorted. All of the isolated RNA was reverse transcribed, so expressed TCRB transcripts were sequenced. Clones were sequenced by immunoSEQ multiplex PCR, and TCRdb holds only the in-frame ones, with some missing. The sample contains about 340,000 clones, less than 15% of which appear only once. Study-wide results and caveats: Compared with healthy donors, patients appeared to share more similar naive, central memory and regulatory TCRB repertoires. Patients and controls would share equally any PCR tilt toward shorter templates. For Type 1 diabetes patients, all four CD4+ subsets carried TCRB CDR3s that were moderately but significantly shorter.

The origin of this receptor is a woman between 18 and 29 years old with type 1 diabetes. This chain connects TRBV5-4 to TRBJ2-3; 8 bases align to TRBD2. The sample comprised naive CD4+ T cells from blood. The CDR3 nucleotides read TGTGCCAGCAGCCCGACTAGCGCGGCAGATACGCAGTATTTT. It specifies CASSPTSAADTQYF.